This is a list of T cell receptor beta chains from one sample in a study of blood T cell repertoires in COVID-19. The table came from immunoSEQ multiplex PCR; TCRdb's copy has only in-frame clones and leaves some out. The sample shows fewer than 250,000 clones, roughly 85% of them seen only once. The sample taken for sequencing was PBMCs or T cells enriched from blood (not recorded which). These receptors all stem from a woman aged 45-65 years with acute COVID-19. The CDR3 runs from the conserved cysteine through the conserved F or W. A D gene is named only where the DNA matches it firmly.

TRBJ1-5,TRBV2,.,CASNPSKLGNQPQHF
TRBJ1-4,TRBV29-1,.,CSVVAGAEGEKLFF
TRBJ1-2,TRBV18,TRBD1,CASSPGTAYGYTF
TRBJ2-5,TRBV10-3,TRBD2,CAISSGLAGGPSGRTQYF
TRBJ2-3,TRBV7-2,.,CASSPLAGAGDTQYF
TRBJ2-7,TRBV19,.,CASSFSGYEQYF
TRBJ1-1,TRBV6-5,.,CASSNGRDTEAFF
TRBJ2-2,TRBV7-2,TRBD2,CASSLDSGGNTGELFF
TRBJ1-6,TRBV5-1,TRBD1,CASSLTGADYNSPLHF
TRBJ2-1,TRBV30,.,CAWSSMGPEQFF
TRBJ2-2,TRBV7-3,.,CASSFTGQTGELFF
TRBJ1-4,TRBV10-3,TRBD1,CAISEPGTGGEKLFF
TRBJ1-1,TRBV7-2,.,CASSSEGSTEAFF
TRBJ1-1,TRBV30,TRBD1,CAWTFLGQGSDQAFF
TRBJ2-3,TRBV9,TRBD2,CASSVELAGADTQYF
TRBJ2-7,TRBV2,.,CASSEYETDTYEQYF
TRBJ1-5,TRBV19,.,CASSITGSQPQHF
TRBJ2-4,TRBV6-5,.,CASSRRGAKNIQYF
TRBJ2-5,TRBV11-2,TRBD1,CASSLETGRGETQYF
TRBJ1-6,TRBV11-2,.,CASSPTTGSRSPLHF
TRBJ1-4,TRBV7-8,TRBD1,CATQFGTGATNEKLFF
TRBJ1-2,TRBV7-8,.,CASSTVPGQANYGYTF
TRBJ2-1,TRBV5-1,.,CASSFSVLDSINEQFF
TRBJ1-1,TRBV13,TRBD1,CASSSSPDRVTEAFF
TRBJ1-1,TRBV18,.,CASSLSGPNTEAFF
TRBJ1-5,TRBV5-6,TRBD1,CASSLWGGQGADQPQHF
TRBJ1-2,TRBV19,.,CATWGGIYGYTF
TRBJ2-7,TRBV28,.,CASRGGAKSYEQYF
TRBJ1-5,TRBV6-5,TRBD1,CASRDPGQGSSQHF
TRBJ1-1,TRBV19,.,CASSPKGRGTEAFF
TRBJ1-1,TRBV4-3,.,CASSAQMNTEAFF
TRBJ2-4,TRBV6-5,TRBD2,CASRGERGGGNIQYF
TRBJ2-1,TRBV7-9,TRBD2,CASSLQAGPSYNEQFF
TRBJ1-2,TRBV27,TRBD1,CASSPSSGQGYGYTF
TRBJ1-5,TRBV18,.,CASSKQGINQPQHF
TRBJ1-2,TRBV20-1,.,CSASGLGGFNYGYTF
TRBJ2-7,TRBV7-2,.,CASSFGFEQYF
TRBJ1-5,TRBV13,.,CASSLTWGLQPQHF
TRBJ2-7,TRBV7-2,TRBD2,CASSSERGPTYEQYF
TRBJ1-2,TRBV20-1,.,CSARGEKGYTF
TRBJ1-3,TRBV19,.,CASSITPGDLSGNTIYF
TRBJ2-7,TRBV3-1/TRBV3-2,TRBD1,CASSQGDRAYEQYF
TRBJ2-1,TRBV5-1,TRBD1,CASSLVPDRASNEQFF
TRBJ1-2,TRBV20-1,.,CSARQNYGYTF
TRBJ1-6,TRBV5-6,TRBD1,CASSLRDRDSPLHF
TRBJ2-7,TRBV30,TRBD2,CAWSVSSGGYEQYF
TRBJ1-2,TRBV2,.,CASRTPAPGVNGYTF
TRBJ1-2,TRBV19,TRBD1,CASSSRDRIIYGYTF